The 21 T cell receptor beta chains below all came from one sample that was sequenced in a study of T cell responses to AZD1222 COVID-19 vaccine. Profiled with immunoSEQ multiplex PCR; TCRdb holds only in-frame clones, not every one. The table includes more than 110,000 clones, less than 95% detected once. The sequenced sample was peripheral blood, obtained on day 0 of AZD1222 vaccination. Every receptor here comes from an adult in good health.

The genes are TRBV6-1 and TRBJ2-2; D gene uncertain. Germline CDR1 is MNHNS and CDR2 is SASEGT. The length of the CDR3 is 19 residues. V dropped 4 bases and J dropped 0 bases, with 21 bases sitting between them. CDR3 in amino acids: CASSAQALNSLPNTGELFF. The CDR3 coding sequence is TGTGCCAGCAGTGCCCAAGCGCTCAACAGCCTTCCGAACACCGGGGAGCTGTTTTTT.

The V call is TRBV30, the J call TRBJ1-2; D unclear. The CDR3 is 11 amino acids. Germline CDR1 and CDR2: GTSNPN and SVGIG (reference sequence). With 2 bases removed from V and 8 bases from J, the gap between germline ends came to 9 bases. CDR3: CAWSPPPGYTF. In nucleotides, the CDR3 is TGTGCCTGGAGTCCCCCCCCGGGCTACACCTTC. Based on the CDR3 plus reference TRBV30 and TRBJ1-2, the full variable domain is SQTIHQWPATLVQPVGSPLSLECTVEGTSNPNLYWYRQAAGRGLQLLFYSVGIGQISSEVPQNLSASRPQDRQFILSSKKLLLSDSGFYLCAWSPPPGYTFGSGTRLTVV.

The chain combines TRBV10-2 with TRBJ2-7; 9 positions agree with TRBD1. Germline V gene data show CDR1 as WSHSY and CDR2 as SAAADI. V shed 2 bases and J 4 bases; nucleotides not matched to a gene: 3. The length of the CDR3 is 14 residues. CDR3 sequence (DNA): TGCGCCAGCAGTGAGGACAGGGGGACATACGAGCAGTACTTC. It translates to CASSEDRGTYEQYF.

DNA of the CDR3: TGTGCCAGCAGTGCGGTTTGGGGGAACACTGAAGCTTTCTTT. Translating gives CASSAVWGNTEAFF. This chain connects TRBV2 to TRBJ1-1, with D unclear. From germline, CDR1 is SNHLY and CDR2 FYNNEI. This CDR3 is built from 14 residues. V was cut by 4 bases and J by 1 base, with 10 bases left in between.

The chain has TRBV9 and TRBJ1-2, with D possibly being TRBD1 (6 bases). Trimming removed 4 bases from V and 4 bases from J, with 14 bases in between. The CDR3 consists of 14 residues. Per the germline V gene, CDR1 is SGDLS and CDR2 is YYNGEE. The CDR3 loop is CASSRQGTSYGYTF. CDR3 sequence (DNA): TGTGCCAGCAGCCGCCAGGGGACATCCTATGGCTACACCTTC. The variable domain in full, with the rest retrieved from reference TRBV9 and TRBJ1-2, is DSGVTQTPKHLITATGQRVTLRCSPRSGDLSVYWYQQSLDQGLQFLIQYYNGEERAKGNILERFSAQQFPDLHSELNLSSLELGDSALYFCASSRQGTSYGYTFGSGTRLTVV.

The chain combines TRBV4-2 with TRBJ1-1; no clear D. CDR3 length equals 15 residues. Trimming shortened V by 0 bases and J by 1 base, and 9 bases separated the two germline ends. Germline V gene data show CDR1 as LGHNA and CDR2 as YNFKEQ. In nucleotides, the CDR3 is TGTGCCAGCAGCCAAGAGGGCACCCCGAACACTGAAGCTTTCTTT. Protein product: CASSQEGTPNTEAFF.

The CDR3 bases are TGTGCCACCAGTGCTGGACAGGGTTCCCACGAGCAGTACTTC. This encodes CATSAGQGSHEQYF. The V call is TRBV24-1, the J call TRBJ2-7; 8 bases agree with TRBD1. This CDR3 has 14 residues. Germline CDR1 and CDR2: KGHDR and SFDVKD. J was trimmed by 5 bases and V by 5 bases; bases with no gene match: 7.

This clone has just a few counts. The chain uses TRBV19 and TRBJ1-3; D is uncertain. The germline CDR1 and CDR2 sequences are LNHDA and SQIVND (reference sequence). V lost 3 bases and J 0 bases, leaving 6 bases between the germline ends. This CDR3 is 14 amino acids long. The CDR3 DNA reads TGTGCCAGTAGTATTCTCAACTCTGGAAACACCATATATTTT. This encodes CASSILNSGNTIYF. The variable domain in full, with the rest retrieved from reference TRBV19 and TRBJ1-3, is DGGITQSPKYLFRKEGQNVTLSCEQNLNHDAMYWYRQDPGQGLRLIYYSQIVNDFQKGDIAEGYSVSREKKESFPLTVTSAQKNPTAFYLCASSILNSGNTIYFGEGSWLTVV.

The chain joins TRBV7-6 to TRBJ2-7, with TRBD1 matching over 7 bases. V dropped 6 bases and J dropped 3; count of bases not matched to a gene: 14. The CDR3 is made up of 16 amino acids. CDR1 is SGHVS and CDR2 is FNYEAQ in the germline V gene. The CDR3 sequence: CASSPARTTGFYEQYF. In DNA form, the CDR3 reads TGTGCCAGCAGTCCAGCTCGCACGACAGGGTTCTACGAGCAGTACTTC.

The chain uses TRBV29-1 and TRBJ1-1; D not resolved. CDR3 size: 10 residues. Germline CDR1 SQVTM, CDR2 ANQGSEA. V was pared by 5 bases and J by 4 bases, with 5 bases between. This chain's CDR3 is CSVSVTEAFF. The DNA for the CDR3 is TGCAGCGTTTCGGTCACTGAAGCTTTCTTT.

This rearrangement joins TRBV5-4 to TRBJ2-7, with 9 bases fitting TRBD1. V trimming: 0 bases; J trimming: 0 bases; junction bases outside the gene matches: 4. This CDR3 is built from 16 residues. From germline, CDR1 is SGHNT and CDR2 YYREEE (reference sequence). CDR3 DNA: TGTGCCAGCAGCTTGGGGACAGGGGCCCTCTCCTACGAGCAGTACTTC. Residues: CASSLGTGALSYEQYF.

The V call is TRBV7-2, the J call TRBJ2-7; D might be TRBD2 (5 bases). Trimming removed 0 bases from V and 9 bases from J, with 33 bases in between. Germline V gene lookup returns CDR1 SGHTA and CDR2 FQGNSA. The CDR3 has 20 residues. The CDR3 bases are TGTGCCAGCAGCTTAGCTATTTATGGTGGATCGGGGAGTTGGGCTACGATGCAGTACTTC. Its protein product is CASSLAIYGGSGSWATMQYF.

The rearrangement uses TRBV3-1 (or the pseudogene TRBV3-2) and TRBJ1-5; D might be TRBD1 (5 bases). This CDR3 comprises 14 residues. V was trimmed by 3 bases and J by 2 bases, leaving 8 bases between them. Germline CDR1 reads LGHDT; CDR2 reads YNNKEL (reference sequence). Here the CDR3 reads CASSQSRGNQPQHF. As DNA, the CDR3 is TGTGCCAGCAGCCAGAGCAGGGGCAATCAGCCCCAGCATTTT.

This clone was seen a single time. CDR3 in DNA: TGTGCCAGCAGCTCCCGGGGGGCCTACAATGAGCAGTTCTTC. This codes for CASSSRGAYNEQFF. The rearrangement links TRBV9 to TRBJ2-1; 7 positions agree with TRBD2. Unmatched junction bases numbered 3, after V lost 4 bases and J lost 2 bases. The CDR3 covers 14 residues. Germline CDR1 reads SGDLS; CDR2 reads YYNGEE.

This chain connects TRBV2 to TRBJ1-5, with D unresolved. Germline V lookup: CDR1 SNHLY, CDR2 FYNNEI. The CDR3 has 12 residues. V was shortened by 4 bases and J by 5 bases, with 6 bases between the two germline ends. Written as DNA, the CDR3 is TGTGCCAGCAGTGGAGCCTATCAGCCCCAGCATTTT. This sequence encodes CASSGAYQPQHF.

A note on this clone: The same CDR3 arises from other DNA sequences in this sample as well. This chain connects TRBV5-1 to TRBJ2-3; TRBD1 matches 9 bases. This CDR3 has 15 residues. Per germline, CDR1 SGHRS and CDR2 YFSETQ. J gave up 3 bases and V 0 bases, and 2 bases lay outside the gene matches. DNA of the CDR3: TGCGCCAGCAGCTTGGAAGGACAGGGGACAGATACGCAGTATTTT. It codes for CASSLEGQGTDTQYF.

CDR3 DNA: TGCAGCGTTGCCGGAGGGGACTACGAGCAGTACTTC. Residues: CSVAGGDYEQYF. The chain carries TRBV29-1 and TRBJ2-7, with D possibly TRBD2 on 6 matching bases. V lost 4 bases, J lost 3 bases, and 10 bases lay in between. From germline, CDR1 is SQVTM and CDR2 ANQGSEA. This CDR3 is built from 12 residues.

V and J are TRBV3-1 (or the pseudogene TRBV3-2) and TRBJ1-2, with D unclear. This CDR3 comprises 14 residues. Per the germline V gene, CDR1 is LGHDT and CDR2 is YNNKEL (reference sequence). V lost 2 bases to trimming and J lost 5 bases, with 12 bases between them. The DNA for the CDR3 is TGTGCCAGCAGCCAACCCTGGCCGCCTTATGGCTACACCTTC. This translates into CASSQPWPPYGYTF.

The chain uses TRBV5-5 and TRBJ1-1, with no clear D. The CDR3 contains 13 residues. V shed 0 bases and J shed 11 bases, with 14 bases lying between them. The germline CDR1 and CDR2 sequences are SGHKS and YYEKEE (reference sequence). CDR3 nucleotides: TGTGCCAGCAGCTTGGCACGGCCCGACTGGGCTTTCTTT. It yields the protein CASSLARPDWAFF.

This rearrangement joins TRBV7-9 to TRBJ2-3, with 8 bases fitting TRBD1. V shed 0 bases and J 1 base; nucleotides not matched to a gene: 3. Germline-derived CDR1 and CDR2 are SEHNR and FQNEAQ (reference sequence). The CDR3 extends over 16 amino acids. The CDR3 reads CASSLARQGRTDTQYF. The CDR3 DNA reads TGTGCCAGCAGCTTAGCTAGACAGGGGCGCACAGATACGCAGTATTTT.

This chain uses TRBV7-9 with TRBJ1-4, with 7 positions matching TRBD1. Losses at the gene ends were 3 bases for V and 4 bases for J; bases not matched to a gene: 11. Germline V lookup: CDR1 SEHNR, CDR2 FQNEAQ (reference sequence). This CDR3 is 17 amino acids long. Written as DNA, the CDR3 is TGTGCCAGCAGCTTTTATTGGGCGGGACAGTATAATGAAAAACTGTTTTTT. It yields the protein CASSFYWAGQYNEKLFF.